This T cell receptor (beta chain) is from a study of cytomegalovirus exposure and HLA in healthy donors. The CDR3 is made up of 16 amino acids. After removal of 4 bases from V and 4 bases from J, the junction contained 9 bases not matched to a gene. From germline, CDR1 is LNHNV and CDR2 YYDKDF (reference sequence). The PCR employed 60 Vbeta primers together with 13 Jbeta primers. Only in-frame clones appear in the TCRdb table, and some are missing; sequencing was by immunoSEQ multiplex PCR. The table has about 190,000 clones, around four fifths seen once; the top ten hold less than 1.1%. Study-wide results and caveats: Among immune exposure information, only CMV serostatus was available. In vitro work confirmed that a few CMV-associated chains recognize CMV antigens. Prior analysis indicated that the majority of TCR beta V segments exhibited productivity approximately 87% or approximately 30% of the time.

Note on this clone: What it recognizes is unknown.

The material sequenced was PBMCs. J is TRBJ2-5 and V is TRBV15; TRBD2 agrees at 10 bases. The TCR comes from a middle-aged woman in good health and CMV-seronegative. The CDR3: CATSTTSGYALETQYF. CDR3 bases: TGTGCCACCAGCACGACTAGCGGGTATGCCTTAGAGACCCAGTACTTC.